One sample yielded the 21 T cell receptor beta chains listed below, sequenced in a study of control samples from healthy donors and cancer patients. Generated by immunoSEQ multiplex PCR, the TCRdb table keeps only in-frame clones and is missing some. The profile shows approximately 230,000 clones, around 79% of them singletons. Sequencing was performed on PBMCs. The receptors here all came from a woman aged 60-75 years with lung cancer.

This clone was seen only once. V gene TRBV10-3 combines with J gene TRBJ2-1, with TRBD2 identical over 7 bases. The CDR3 loop spans 16 amino acids. With V trimmed by 0 bases and J by 6 bases, 8 bases remained unmatched. Germline values: CDR1 ENHRY, CDR2 SYGVKD. Here the CDR3 DNA reads TGTGCCATCAGTGAGTCGGTGGCTAGCGGAGTCAATGAGCAGTTCTTC. Translating it yields CAISESVASGVNEQFF.

The chain couples TRBV19 to TRBJ2-7, with D uncertain. Germline V gene data show CDR1 as LNHDA and CDR2 as SQIVND (reference sequence). Trimming took 0 bases from V and 2 from J, leaving 8 bases between them. The CDR3 is 14 amino acids. The DNA for the CDR3 is TGTGCCAGTAGTATAGATCCAGCTACCTACGAGCAGTACTTC. Amino acid sequence: CASSIDPATYEQYF.

The chain combines TRBV5-4 with TRBJ1-2; TRBD1 aligns across 7 bases. V was pared by 5 bases and J by 8 bases, with 9 bases of the junction left unmatched. This CDR3 is 13 amino acids long. Germline V gives CDR1 SGHNT, CDR2 YYREEE (reference sequence). The CDR3 DNA follows: TGTGCCAGCAGTTTTGACAGGGTGGGGGGCTACACCTTC. Translated: CASSFDRVGGYTF.

J is TRBJ1-1 and V is TRBV7-2; tentative D call: TRBD1 (5 bases). V lost 3 bases to trimming and J lost 5 bases, with 10 bases between them. Per the germline V gene, CDR1 is SGHTA and CDR2 is FQGNSA. CDR3 length: 13 amino acids. The CDR3: CASSFVQATEAFF. CDR3 nucleotide sequence: TGTGCCAGCAGCTTTGTACAGGCGACTGAAGCTTTCTTT.

This clone was found once. The chain recombines TRBV6-6 with TRBJ2-1; TRBD2 matches 7 bases. The length of the CDR3 is 13 residues. J gave up 6 bases and V 6 bases, and 5 bases lay outside the gene matches. The V gene's germline CDR1 is MNHNY and CDR2 SVGAGI (reference sequence). CDR3 nucleotides: TGTGCCAGCAGAAACCCGGGGGGCAATGAGCAGTTCTTC. Translating it yields CASRNPGGNEQFF.

V and J are TRBV5-3 and TRBJ2-7; D gene uncertain. TRBV5-3 is recorded as an ORF, its role being uncertain. The CDR3 runs 14 residues. V dropped 2 bases and J dropped 2 bases, with 11 bases sitting between them. Here the CDR3 DNA reads TGTGCCAGAAGCTTAGCCCGCCCCCCCTACGAGCAGTACTTC. Translating gives CARSLARPPYEQYF.

The chain uses TRBV27 and TRBJ1-1, with D perhaps TRBD1 (5 bases). The germline V gene encodes CDR1 MNHEY and CDR2 SMNVEV (reference sequence). The CDR3 has 15 residues. Trimming pared 7 bases from V and 5 bases from J, leaving 20 bases between. CDR3 coding DNA: TGTGCCAGCAATGCACAGAACGTGGGGGGGACTGAAGCTTTCTTT. Translating it yields CASNAQNVGGTEAFF.

The V call is TRBV6-5, the J call TRBJ2-7; no clear D. The V end was cut by 6 bases, the J end by 1 base, with 13 bases between. CDR1 and CDR2 (germline): MNHEY, SVGAGI. This CDR3 is 14 amino acids long. In nucleotides, the CDR3 is TGTGCCAGCAGGTCCCGGCCCGAGTCCTACGAGCAGTACTTC. The encoded protein is CASRSRPESYEQYF.

The chain links TRBV7-3 to TRBJ2-3; D is perhaps TRBD1 or TRBD2 (6 bases each). Per germline, CDR1 SGHTA and CDR2 FQGTGA. This CDR3 has 15 amino acids. V shed 3 bases and J shed 3 bases, with 13 bases lying between them. In DNA, the CDR3 is TGTGCCAGCAGCTTTAGGGGGGCTAATACAGATACGCAGTATTTT. Translation: CASSFRGANTDTQYF.

This chain links TRBV9 with TRBJ2-1; TRBD1 agrees at 8 bases. Unmatched junction bases numbered 10, after V lost 5 bases and J lost 6 bases. There are 15 residues in the CDR3. Germline V gene lookup returns CDR1 SGDLS and CDR2 YYNGEE. CDR3 nucleotides: TGTGCCAGCAGTTCAGGACAGGGCTCGGCCAATGAGCAGTTCTTC. Protein: CASSSGQGSANEQFF.

This chain joins TRBV7-6 and TRBJ2-1; TRBD2 might be the D (5 bases). The CDR3 has 15 residues. V was clipped by 1 base and J by 1 base, with 8 bases between them. Germline CDR1 SGHVS, CDR2 FNYEAQ. CDR3 in amino acids: CASSLGEPSYNEQFF. The CDR3 bases are TGTGCCAGCAGCTTAGGGGAGCCATCCTACAATGAGCAGTTCTTC. Using reference TRBV7-6 and TRBJ2-1 for the parts outside the CDR3, the full variable domain is GAGVSQSPRYKVTKRGQDVALRCDPISGHVSLYWYRQALGQGPEFLTYFNYEAQQDKSGLPNDRFSAERPEGSISTLTIQRTEQRDSAMYRCASSLGEPSYNEQFFGPGTRLTVL.

The rearrangement joins TRBV7-2 to TRBJ2-7, with D possibly TRBD1 on 6 matching bases. The CDR3 consists of 15 residues. The V end lost 5 bases, the J end lost 2 bases, and 16 bases lay between the germline ends. Germline V gene lookup returns CDR1 SGHTA and CDR2 FQGNSA. The CDR3 sequence: CASSPGSAGAYEQYF. DNA of the CDR3: TGTGCCAGCAGCCCCGGGTCGGCAGGGGCCTACGAGCAGTACTTC.

This CDR3 reads CASSQDWTDYGYTF. The CDR3 DNA follows: TGCGCCAGCAGCCAAGATTGGACGGACTATGGCTACACCTTC. This chain links TRBV4-1 with TRBJ1-2; unclear D gene. Trimming pared 0 bases from V and 3 bases from J, leaving 8 bases between. The CDR3 is made up of 14 amino acids. CDR1 and CDR2 (germline): MGHRA, YSYEKL.

The chain links TRBV19 to TRBJ2-2, with D perhaps given as TRBD1 or TRBD2 (6 bases each). The CDR3 spans 14 residues. The V and J ends lost 7 bases and 4 bases respectively, with 13 bases between them. Germline assignment: CDR1 LNHDA and CDR2 SQIVND (reference sequence). CDR3 in DNA: TGTGCCAGTATGCCACAGGGAGGCACCGGGGAGCTGTTTTTT. Its protein is CASMPQGGTGELFF.

This chain uses TRBV19 with TRBJ1-2; no firm D call. Germline-derived CDR1 and CDR2 are LNHDA and SQIVND (reference sequence). The V and J ends lost 3 bases and 7 bases respectively, with 24 bases between them. The CDR3 runs to 17 residues. Here the CDR3 reads CASSIGSSSVSSSGYTF. The CDR3 region has the DNA TGTGCCAGTAGTATCGGGAGCTCCTCCGTCTCTTCTTCTGGCTACACCTTC.

In regard to this clone: A read error may account for a junction end that differs from germline. This chain links TRBV2 with TRBJ2-3, with 7 positions matching TRBD2. CDR1 is SNHLY and CDR2 is FYNNEI in the germline V gene. This CDR3 is 13 amino acids long. CDR3 in DNA: TGTGCCAGCAGTGCGACTAGCACAGATATGCAGTATTTT. This sequence encodes CASSATSTDMQYF.

The rearrangement links TRBV21-1 to TRBJ1-1. TRBV21-1 represents a pseudogene. This CDR3 has 13 amino acids. Here the CDR3 DNA reads TGTGCCAGCAGCAATAGGAAGAACACTGAAGCTTTCTTT. Encoded protein: CASSNRKNTEAFF.

This clone was seen at least ten times. CDR3 region: CASSESLSEQYF. CDR3 sequence (DNA): TGTGCCAGCAGTGAATCACTAAGCGAGCAGTACTTC. The genes are TRBV6-1 and TRBJ2-7; D is unresolved. The CDR3 runs 12 residues. V lost 2 bases, J lost 6 bases, and 8 bases lay in between. Germline CDR1 and CDR2: MNHNS and SASEGT.

J is TRBJ2-3 and V is TRBV5-1; 11 bases agree with TRBD2. Trimming took 7 bases from V and 1 from J; bases not matched to a gene: 11. Germline V gene sequence: CDR1 SGHRS, CDR2 YFSETQ. This CDR3 spans 17 amino acids. The CDR3 region is CASSISGRVWGTDTQYF. CDR3 nucleotides: TGCGCCAGCTCGATTAGCGGGAGGGTGTGGGGCACAGATACGCAGTATTTT.

The V gene is TRBV2, the J gene TRBJ2-7; D is unresolved. The CDR3 has 11 residues. V lost 3 bases, J lost 5 bases, and 5 bases lay in between. Germline CDR1 reads SNHLY; CDR2 reads FYNNEI. The CDR3 here is CASSEGHEQYF. The CDR3 DNA reads as TGTGCCAGCAGTGAGGGCCACGAGCAGTACTTC.

The chain has TRBV19 and TRBJ2-1, with 9 positions matching TRBD2. The germline gives CDR1 LNHDA, CDR2 SQIVND (reference sequence). The CDR3 loop spans 16 amino acids. Trimming removed 2 bases from V and 4 bases from J; junction bases left unmatched: 6. As DNA, the CDR3 is TGTGCCAGTAGTATAATGCGGGGGGGCTGGTACAATGAGCAGTTCTTC. Residues: CASSIMRGGWYNEQFF. The variable domain in full, with the rest retrieved from reference TRBV19 and TRBJ2-1, is DGGITQSPKYLFRKEGQNVTLSCEQNLNHDAMYWYRQDPGQGLRLIYYSQIVNDFQKGDIAEGYSVSREKKESFPLTVTSAQKNPTAFYLCASSIMRGGWYNEQFFGPGTRLTVL.